This T cell receptor (beta chain) was retrieved from a study of immune evolution from preneoplasia to lung adenocarcinoma. The method was immunoSEQ multiplex PCR; TCRdb's version includes in-frame clones alone and lacks a portion of them. The table has 3,000 or so clones, approximately 84% seen once. V shed 4 bases and J 5 bases; nucleotides not matched to a gene: 5. CDR1 and CDR2 (germline): SGHKS, YYEKEE (reference sequence). This CDR3 contains 14 residues. Remarks on this clone: The antigen is not known.

Findings of the study overall: Clonality was highest in normal lung, lower in later-stage lesions apparently. Normal lung had the highest top T cell clone frequencies.

The clonotype originates from a person between 60 and 79 years old with lung adenocarcinoma. This sequence joins TRBV5-5 and TRBJ2-3; 9 bases map to TRBD2. Sequenced material: FFPE adjacent normal lung tissue. As DNA, the CDR3 is TGTGCCAGCAGCCCTATAGCGGGGGTAGATACGCAGTATTTT. This gives the protein CASSPIAGVDTQYF. Supplemented by reference TRBV5-5 and TRBJ2-3, the full variable domain reads DAGVTQSPTHLIKTRGQQVTLRCSPISGHKSVSWYQQVLGQGPQFIFQYYEKEERGRGNFPDRFSARQFPNYSSELNVNALLLGDSALYLCASSPIAGVDTQYFGPGTRLTVL.